This T cell receptor beta chain was sequenced in a study of T cells in localized non-small cell lung cancer. Libraries were prepared by immunoSEQ multiplex PCR; TCRdb keeps only in-frame clonotypes and omits some of them. The top ten clones hold 15% of a sample with tens of thousands of clones, about nine tenths of them seen once. Whole-study findings and limits: Increased T cell density in blood showed an association with longer overall survival. Only one tumor region went through sequencing, so heterogeneity may still be there. Median around 56 top-100 tumor clones were shared with paired adjacent lung. Of the tissues analyzed, uninvolved adjacent lung showed maximal T cell clonality, greater than tumor.

The table lists this clone with a few counts. Antigen: not known. Trimming at V came to 5 bases and at J to 7 bases, leaving 14 bases not matched to a gene. The CDR3 sequence is 16 residues long. From germline, CDR1 is SGHVS and CDR2 FQNEAQ. J is TRBJ2-1 and V is TRBV7-8; 7 nucleotides agree with TRBD1. This receptor was obtained from a man between 35 and 75 years old with stage I squamous cell lung carcinoma. The sample here was peripheral blood, taken before any cancer treatment. The CDR3 DNA follows: TGTGCCAGCAGCCCACAGACTCAGACAGGGATAAATGAGCAGTTCTTC. Translated, it gives CASSPQTQTGINEQFF.